This record covers a single T cell receptor (beta chain). The sample's treatment: preoperative locoregional IRX-2 cytokine immunotherapy. Preoperative locoregional IRX-2 cytokine immunotherapy was tested in the phase Ib source study. This sample stems from a study of preoperative IRX-2 immunotherapy in early breast cancer. This CDR3 region has 13 residues. Germline V gene lookup returns CDR1 LNHDA and CDR2 SQIVND (reference sequence). Deletions cut 5 bases from V and 5 bases from J, with 13 bases between. Measured with immunoSEQ multiplex PCR; TCRdb has only the in-frame clones, and not every one. In the table there are around 95,000 clones, approximately 90% of which are singletons.

This clonotype was sampled from a human donor with breast cancer. The chain joins TRBV19 to TRBJ2-7, with D uncertain. Sequenced here: tumor tissue, sampled after IRX-2 immunotherapy. CDR3 loop: CASSFGYWDEQYF. For the CDR3, the DNA is TGTGCCAGTAGTTTCGGGTACTGGGACGAGCAGTACTTC.